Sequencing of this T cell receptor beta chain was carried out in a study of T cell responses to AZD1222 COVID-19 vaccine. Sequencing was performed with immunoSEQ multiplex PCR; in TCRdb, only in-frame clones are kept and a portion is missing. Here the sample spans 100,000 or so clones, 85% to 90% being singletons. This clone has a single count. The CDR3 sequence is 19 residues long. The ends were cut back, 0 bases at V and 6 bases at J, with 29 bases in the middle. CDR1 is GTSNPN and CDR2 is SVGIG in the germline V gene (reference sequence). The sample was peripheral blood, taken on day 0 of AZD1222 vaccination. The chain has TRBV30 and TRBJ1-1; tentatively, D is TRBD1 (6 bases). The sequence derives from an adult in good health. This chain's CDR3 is CAWSVQEAHGGWRVSEAFF. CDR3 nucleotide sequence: TGTGCCTGGAGTGTACAGGAAGCCCACGGGGGCTGGAGGGTGTCTGAAGCTTTCTTT.